The 14 T cell receptor beta chains given below trace back to one sample, sequenced in a study of blood T cells in healthy people across ages (dated by TCRdb to between 2014 and 2016). Libraries were prepared through 5' RACE. TCRdb lists the instrument as Illumina HiSeq 2500. The second PCR ran for about 6 to 12 cycles and used a J-beta primer mix along with a sample-barcoded 5' primer. TCRdb reprocessing: public reads trimmed at Q25 with fastp, clones called with MiXCR, in-frame beta chains kept. One record per CDR3 amino acid sequence lists the most common genes and DNA. The sample table contains 1.5 million to 2 million distinct CDR3 sequences; only one count was recorded for 40% to 55% of them. Over 2% of the sample lies in the top ten. Sequencing was carried out using blood. Every receptor here comes from a woman aged 40 to 50 in good health.

The chain carries TRBV5-1 and TRBJ2-1; D is possibly TRBD1 or TRBD2 (5 bases each). This CDR3 is 14 amino acids long. The V gene's germline CDR1 is SGHRS and CDR2 YFSETQ. Trimming left V 0 bases short and J 9 bases short, with 13 bases between. As DNA, the CDR3 is TGCGCCAGCAGCTTGGAAGAGGTGAGGGGTGAGCAGTTCTTC. Amino acid sequence: CASSLEEVRGEQFF.

This chain links TRBV9 with TRBJ2-3; possible D gene TRBD2, 5 bases. Germline loops: CDR1 SGDLS, CDR2 YYNGEE. V was shortened by 0 bases and J by 0 bases, with 20 bases between the two germline ends. The CDR3 is 19 residues long. CDR3 in amino acids: CASSVDIGGAASSTDTQYF. In nucleotides, the CDR3 is TGTGCCAGCAGCGTAGATATCGGTGGAGCGGCCTCTAGCACAGATACGCAGTATTTT.

This rearrangement joins TRBV20-1 to TRBJ2-7; TRBD2 aligns across 8 bases. The V and J ends lost 8 bases and 0 bases, in that order; junction bases with no gene match: 6. The germline gives CDR1 DFQATT, CDR2 SNEGSKA (reference sequence). The CDR3 contains 13 residues. CDR3 in DNA: TGCAGTACCTCGGGGACTAGCTCCTACGAGCAGTACTTC. This translates into CSTSGTSSYEQYF.

This clonotype was counted between two and nine times. V usage is TRBV7-2 and J usage is TRBJ2-7, with 7 bases fitting TRBD2. From germline, CDR1 is SGHTA and CDR2 FQGNSA. CDR3 length equals 14 residues. V trimming: 6 bases; J trimming: 2 bases; junction bases outside the gene matches: 7. The CDR3 protein is CASRGGRQPYEQYF. DNA for the CDR3: TGTGCCAGCAGGGGAGGGCGACAACCCTACGAGCAGTACTTC.

The chain carries TRBV10-3 and TRBJ1-2; 8 bases match TRBD1. The CDR3 has 13 amino acids. V dropped 11 bases and J dropped 0; count of bases not matched to a gene: 5. The germline gives CDR1 ENHRY, CDR2 SYGVKD. CDR3 bases: TGTGCCGTACAGGGGGATACTAACTATGGCTACACCTTC. It codes for CAVQGDTNYGYTF.

The V gene is TRBV20-1, the J gene TRBJ2-3; tentative D call: TRBD2 (6 bases). There are 14 residues in the CDR3. CDR1 and CDR2 (germline): DFQATT, SNEGSKA (reference sequence). V lost 4 bases and J lost 0, with 11 bases in between. CDR3 region: CSAIRGSSTDTQYF. The CDR3 coding sequence is TGCAGTGCTATCCGGGGGTCTAGCACAGATACGCAGTATTTT.

In its sample, this clonotype was seen a few times. This chain connects TRBV20-1 to TRBJ2-5, with TRBD1 identical over 7 bases. The germline gives CDR1 DFQATT, CDR2 SNEGSKA (reference sequence). The V segment lost 5 bases and the J segment 5 bases; nucleotides outside the gene matches: 17. The CDR3 runs to 16 residues. CDR3: CSADRPDRVLGETQYF. CDR3 bases: TGCAGTGCTGACAGACCCGACAGGGTTTTGGGGGAGACCCAGTACTTC.

Here the CDR3 reads CASSQGDGTQNTGELFF. In DNA, the CDR3 is TGTGCCAGCAGCCAAGGAGATGGGACGCAGAACACCGGGGAGCTGTTTTTT. The chain employs TRBV4-2 and TRBJ2-2; either TRBD1 or TRBD2 may supply D (5 bases each). Between the trimmed V and J ends, which lost 1 base and 1 base, there was a span of 13 bases. This CDR3 has 17 amino acids. In germline, CDR1 is LGHNA, CDR2 YNFKEQ.

The chain couples TRBV5-1 to TRBJ1-5; 7 nucleotides match TRBD1. The V segment lost 4 bases and the J segment 7 bases; nucleotides outside the gene matches: 11. This CDR3 has 15 amino acids. CDR1 and CDR2 (germline): SGHRS, YFSETQ. CDR3 sequence (DNA): TGCGCCAGCAGCCCCGGGACAGAGGCTAGGCAGCCCCAGCATTTT. Protein product: CASSPGTEARQPQHF.

This CDR3 reads CASSPGQGPRLYGYTF. The CDR3, as DNA: TGTGCCAGCAGTCCCGGACAGGGCCCTAGACTCTATGGCTACACCTTC. This rearrangement joins TRBV7-9 to TRBJ1-2; 8 nucleotides agree with TRBD1. Per the germline V gene, CDR1 is SEHNR and CDR2 is FQNEAQ (reference sequence). V shed 6 bases and J 4 bases; nucleotides not matched to a gene: 13. This CDR3 is built from 16 residues.

This clonotype occurred a few times. The rearrangement uses TRBV27 and TRBJ2-7, with a possible D match to TRBD1 (5 bases). The V end lost 3 bases, the J end lost 2 bases, and 20 bases lay between the germline ends. The length of the CDR3 is 17 residues. Germline V lookup: CDR1 MNHEY, CDR2 SMNVEV (reference sequence). The CDR3 is CASSFGQGVKIPYEQYF. In DNA form, the CDR3 reads TGTGCCAGCAGTTTTGGGCAGGGCGTAAAAATTCCCTACGAGCAGTACTTC.

This clonotype was seen more than once but under ten times. The chain has TRBV7-2 and TRBJ2-7, with 7 bases lining up with TRBD2. CDR3 length equals 15 residues. V shed 1 base and J 6 bases; nucleotides not matched to a gene: 9. Germline V gene lookup returns CDR1 SGHTA and CDR2 FQGNSA. CDR3 in DNA: TGTGCCAGCAGCTTAGTGCGGGGGACCCTAGGCGAGCAGTACTTC. Amino acid sequence: CASSLVRGTLGEQYF.

This chain uses TRBV28 with TRBJ2-7; 12 positions agree with TRBD1. CDR3 length: 15 residues. V gave up 4 bases and J gave up 5 bases; unmatched junction bases: 6. CDR1 MDHEN and CDR2 SYDVKM come from the germline V gene. CDR3 amino acids: CASSSSGQGANEQYF. As DNA, the CDR3 is TGTGCCAGCAGTTCCTCGGGACAGGGGGCCAACGAGCAGTACTTC.

J is TRBJ2-3 and V is TRBV20-1; 9 positions match TRBD2. CDR3 length: 16 residues. CDR1 and CDR2 from the germline V gene are DFQATT and SNEGSKA (reference sequence). Trimming removed 0 bases from V and 0 bases from J; junction bases left unmatched: 4. CDR3 nucleotides: TGCAGTGCTAGAGATAGCGGGGGTACTAGCACAGATACGCAGTATTTT. This translates into CSARDSGGTSTDTQYF.